One TCR beta chain is described in this entry. The antigen remains unidentified. One end of the junction is discordant with germline, which a read error may explain. These data come from a study of tumor-infiltrating lymphocytes in primary liver carcinoma. CDR1 is MNHEY, CDR2 SVGAGI, per germline. This CDR3 contains 15 residues. Study results and caveats: Blood trailed tumors significantly in top-250-clone fraction (p = 0.039). The study found tumor-adjacent and tumor-blood pairs overlapped less than tumor region pairs.

Making TCR beta cDNA involved 400 to 600 ng total RNA and a constant-region primer. For TCR beta, libraries were produced by three nested multiplex PCR rounds using slightly modified ARM-PCR. It was with TRBV1-TRBV30 forward primers and a C-beta reverse primer that the first two PCR rounds were run, at 10 cycles each. TCRdb used MiXCR to reprocess the multiplex PCR reads, holding one entry per CDR3 protein. The sample records tens of thousands of distinct CDR3 sequences, around 79% being singletons. Scientists recovered RNA and DNA together from about 20-30 mg of unsorted bulk tissue. The receptor was isolated from a man aged 40-50 years with primary liver carcinoma and hepatitis B virus infection. The gene calls are TRBV6-5 and TRBJ2-3; TRBD1 matches at 7 bases. The sequencing input was liver tumor tissue from sampling region 2. Subset: tumor region T2, inferior pole. The CDR3 nucleotides are TGTGCCAGCAGATACCGGGACAGAAGCACAGATATGCAGTATTTT. Encoded protein: CASRYRDRSTDMQYF.